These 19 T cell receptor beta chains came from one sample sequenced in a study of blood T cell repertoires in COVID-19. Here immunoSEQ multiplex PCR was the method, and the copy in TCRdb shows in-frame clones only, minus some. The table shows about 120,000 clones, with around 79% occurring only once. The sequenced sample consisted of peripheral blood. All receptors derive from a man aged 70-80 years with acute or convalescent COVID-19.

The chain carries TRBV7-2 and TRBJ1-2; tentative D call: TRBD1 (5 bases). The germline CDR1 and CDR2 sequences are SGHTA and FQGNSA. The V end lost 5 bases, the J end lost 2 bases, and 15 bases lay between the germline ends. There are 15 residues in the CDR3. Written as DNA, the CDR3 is TGTGCCAGCAGCCCTGGCAGGGCGGGGAACTATGGCTACACCTTC. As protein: CASSPGRAGNYGYTF.

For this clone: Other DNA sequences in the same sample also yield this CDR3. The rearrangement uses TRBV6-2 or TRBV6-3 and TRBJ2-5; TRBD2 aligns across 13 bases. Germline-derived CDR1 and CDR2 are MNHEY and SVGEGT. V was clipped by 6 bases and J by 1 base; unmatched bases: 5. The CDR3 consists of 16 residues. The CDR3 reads CASSPRTSGGQETQYF. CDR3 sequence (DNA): TGTGCCAGCAGCCCCAGGACTAGCGGGGGCCAAGAGACCCAGTACTTC.

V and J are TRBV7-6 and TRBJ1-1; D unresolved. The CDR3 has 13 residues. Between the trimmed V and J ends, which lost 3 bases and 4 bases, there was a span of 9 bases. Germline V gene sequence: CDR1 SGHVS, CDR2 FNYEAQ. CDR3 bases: TGTGCCAGCAGCTTCAAGGAGGGCACTGAAGCTTTCTTT. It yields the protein CASSFKEGTEAFF.

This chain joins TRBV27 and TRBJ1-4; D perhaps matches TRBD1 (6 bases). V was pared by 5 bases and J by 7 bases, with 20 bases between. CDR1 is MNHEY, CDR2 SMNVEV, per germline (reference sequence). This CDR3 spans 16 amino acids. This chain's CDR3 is CASSPGTSSRGEKLFF. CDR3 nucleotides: TGTGCCAGCAGTCCAGGGACCTCCAGCAGGGGTGAAAAACTGTTTTTT.

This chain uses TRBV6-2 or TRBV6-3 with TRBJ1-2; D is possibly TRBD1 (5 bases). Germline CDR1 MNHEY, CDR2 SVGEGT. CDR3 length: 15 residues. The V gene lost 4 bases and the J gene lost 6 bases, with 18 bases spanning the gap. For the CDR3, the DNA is TGTGCCAGCAGTTCACGGACAACGGGAGTGGATGGCTACACCTTC. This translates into CASSSRTTGVDGYTF.

The CDR3 spells CASSLFSVPGSNSPLHF. The CDR3 DNA follows: TGTGCCAGCAGCTTATTTAGCGTCCCGGGCTCAAATTCACCCCTCCACTTT. This chain links TRBV11-2 with TRBJ1-6; D ambiguous. Per the germline V gene, CDR1 is SGHAT and CDR2 is FQNNGV. Between the trimmed V and J ends, which lost 2 bases and 7 bases, there was a span of 18 bases. The CDR3 runs to 17 residues. Together with reference TRBV11-2 and TRBJ1-6, the CDR3 gives the full variable domain: EAGVAQSPRYKIIEKRQSVAFWCNPISGHATLYWYQQILGQGPKLLIQFQNNGVVDDSQLPKDRFSAERLKGVDSTLKIQPAKLEDSAVYLCASSLFSVPGSNSPLHFGNGTRLTVT.

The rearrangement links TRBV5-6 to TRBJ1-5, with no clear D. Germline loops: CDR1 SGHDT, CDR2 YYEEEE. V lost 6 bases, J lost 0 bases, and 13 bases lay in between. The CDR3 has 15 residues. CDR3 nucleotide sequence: TGTGCCAGCACCCGGTCCCCTTATAGCAATCAGCCCCAGCATTTT. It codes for CASTRSPYSNQPQHF.

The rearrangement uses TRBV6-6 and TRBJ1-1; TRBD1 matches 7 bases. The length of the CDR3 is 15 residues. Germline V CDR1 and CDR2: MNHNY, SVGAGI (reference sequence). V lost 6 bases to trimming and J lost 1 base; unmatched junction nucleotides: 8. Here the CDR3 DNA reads TGTGCCAGCAGCCCACCGGGACAGACGAACACTGAAGCTTTCTTT. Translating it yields CASSPPGQTNTEAFF.

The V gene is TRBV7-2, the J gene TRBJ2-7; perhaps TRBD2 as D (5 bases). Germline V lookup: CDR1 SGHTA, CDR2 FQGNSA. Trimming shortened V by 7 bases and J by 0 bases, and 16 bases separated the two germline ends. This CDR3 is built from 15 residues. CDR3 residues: CASTLSGEGSYEQYF. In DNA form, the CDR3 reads TGTGCCAGCACCCTCTCTGGCGAGGGCTCCTACGAGCAGTACTTC.

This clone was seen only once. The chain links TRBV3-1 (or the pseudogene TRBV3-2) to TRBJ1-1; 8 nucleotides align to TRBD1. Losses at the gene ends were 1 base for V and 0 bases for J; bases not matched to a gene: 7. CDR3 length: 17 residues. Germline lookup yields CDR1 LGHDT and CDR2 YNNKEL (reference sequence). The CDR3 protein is CASSQAWTGSLNTEAFF. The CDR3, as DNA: TGTGCCAGCAGCCAAGCCTGGACAGGGAGTTTGAACACTGAAGCTTTCTTT.

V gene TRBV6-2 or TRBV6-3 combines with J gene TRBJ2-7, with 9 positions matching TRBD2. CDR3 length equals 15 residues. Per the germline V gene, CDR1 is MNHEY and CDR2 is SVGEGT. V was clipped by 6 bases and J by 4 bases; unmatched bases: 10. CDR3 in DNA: TGTGCCAGCAGCCAGACTAGCGGCCTCCGGTACGAGCAGTACTTC. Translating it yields CASSQTSGLRYEQYF.

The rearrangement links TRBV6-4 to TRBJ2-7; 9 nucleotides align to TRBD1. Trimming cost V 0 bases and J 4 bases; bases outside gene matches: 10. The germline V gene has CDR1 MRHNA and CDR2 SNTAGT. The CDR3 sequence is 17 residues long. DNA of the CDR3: TGTGCCAGCAGTGACTCGAGTCGTAGGACAGGGGATTACGAGCAGTACTTC. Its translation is CASSDSSRRTGDYEQYF.

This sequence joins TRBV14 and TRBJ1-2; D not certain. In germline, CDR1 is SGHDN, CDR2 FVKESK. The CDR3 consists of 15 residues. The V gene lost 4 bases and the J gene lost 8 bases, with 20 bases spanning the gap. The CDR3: CASSRLLDYLEGYTF. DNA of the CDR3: TGTGCCAGCAGCCGCTTACTGGACTACCTGGAGGGCTACACCTTC.

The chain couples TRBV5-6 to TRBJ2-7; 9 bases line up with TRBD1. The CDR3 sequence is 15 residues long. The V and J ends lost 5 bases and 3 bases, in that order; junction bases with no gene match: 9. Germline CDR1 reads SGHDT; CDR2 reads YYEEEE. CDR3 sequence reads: CASSGIDRGYYEQYF. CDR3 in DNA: TGTGCCAGCAGTGGGATTGACAGGGGGTACTACGAGCAGTACTTC.

The CDR3 protein is CASSLYGTANTEAFF. CDR3 DNA sequence: TGTGCCAGCAGTTTATACGGGACAGCAAACACTGAAGCTTTCTTT. The chain combines TRBV27 with TRBJ1-1, with TRBD1 identical over 7 bases. This CDR3 spans 15 amino acids. CDR1 is MNHEY, CDR2 SMNVEV, per germline (reference sequence). Trimming at V came to 1 base and at J to 2 bases, leaving 4 bases not matched to a gene.

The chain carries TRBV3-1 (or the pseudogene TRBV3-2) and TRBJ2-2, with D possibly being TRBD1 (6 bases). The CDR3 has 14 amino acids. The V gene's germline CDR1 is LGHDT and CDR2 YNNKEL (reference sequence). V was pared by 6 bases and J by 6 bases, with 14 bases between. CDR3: CASSPNREAGELFF. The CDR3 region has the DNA TGTGCCAGCAGTCCAAACAGGGAAGCCGGGGAGCTGTTTTTT.

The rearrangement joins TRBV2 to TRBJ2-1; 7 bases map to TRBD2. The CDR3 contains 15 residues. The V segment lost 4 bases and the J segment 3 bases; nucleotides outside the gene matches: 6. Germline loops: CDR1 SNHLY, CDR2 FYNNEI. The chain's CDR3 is CASSVRRGNYNEQFF. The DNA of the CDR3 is TGTGCCAGCAGTGTACGGCGGGGGAACTACAATGAGCAGTTCTTC. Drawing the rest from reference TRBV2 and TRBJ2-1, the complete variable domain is EPEVTQTPSHQVTQMGQEVILRCVPISNHLYFYWYRQILGQKVEFLVSFYNNEISEKSEIFDDQFSVERPDGSNFTLKIRSTKLEDSAMYFCASSVRRGNYNEQFFGPGTRLTVL.

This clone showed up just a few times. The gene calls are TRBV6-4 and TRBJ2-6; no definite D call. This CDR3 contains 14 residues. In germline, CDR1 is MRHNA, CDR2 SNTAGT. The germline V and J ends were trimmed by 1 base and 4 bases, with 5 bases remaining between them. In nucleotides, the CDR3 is TGTGCCAGCAGTGACTTTTCAGGGGCCAACGTCCTGACTTTC. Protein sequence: CASSDFSGANVLTF.

CDR3 in amino acids: CASSSDRENIQYF. The DNA of the CDR3 is TGTGCCAGCAGCTCAGACAGGGAGAACATTCAGTACTTC. The chain uses TRBV7-3 and TRBJ2-4; 7 bases are shared with TRBD1. CDR1 SGHTA and CDR2 FQGTGA come from the germline V gene. The V segment lost 4 bases and the J segment 7 bases; nucleotides outside the gene matches: 4. CDR3 size: 13 residues. Using reference TRBV7-3 and TRBJ2-4 for the parts outside the CDR3, the full variable domain is GAGVSQTPSNKVTEKGKYVELRCDPISGHTALYWYRQSLGQGPEFLIYFQGTGAADDSGLPNDRFFAVRPEGSVSTLKIQRTERGDSAVYLCASSSDRENIQYFGAGTRLSVL.